These 27 T cell receptor beta chains were sequenced from one sample in a study of vaccination effects on CD4 cells after COVID-19. Antigens of these TCRs are unknown. Libraries were prepared by immunoSEQ multiplex PCR; TCRdb keeps only in-frame clonotypes and omits some of them. The sample consists of 75,000 to 100,000 clones, over 75% of them appearing once. Before sequencing, viral peptide pools were used by the ViraFEST assay to expand antigen-specific CD4+ T cells. Isolation of CD4+ T cells took place after 10 days of culture. Either the BNT162b2 or mRNA-1273 vaccine was given to participants in two doses. The sample in question was CD4+ T cells from PBMCs cultured with HCoV-OC43 spike peptides, obtained after COVID-19 vaccination. The subset is: HCoV-OC43 spike overlapping peptide pool stimulation. These receptors originate from a human donor who received a COVID-19 vaccine.

This clone was recorded a few times. V and J are TRBV5-4 and TRBJ2-6; tentatively, D is TRBD2 (6 bases). The CDR3 loop spans 14 amino acids. Per the germline V gene, CDR1 is SGHNT and CDR2 is YYREEE (reference sequence). Trimming pared 4 bases from V and 2 bases from J, leaving 7 bases between. CDR3 residues: CASSPGAGANVLTF. DNA for the CDR3: TGTGCCAGCAGCCCGGGGGCTGGGGCCAACGTCCTGACTTTC. Based on the CDR3 plus reference TRBV5-4 and TRBJ2-6, the full variable domain is ETGVTQSPTHLIKTRGQQVTLRCSSQSGHNTVSWYQQALGQGPQFIFQYYREEENGRGNFPPRFSGLQFPNYSSELNVNALELDDSALYLCASSPGAGANVLTFGAGSRLTVL.

Details on this clone: The junction departs from the called germline gene at one end, perhaps through a read error. The chain joins TRBV7-2 to TRBJ2-5, with TRBD2 matching 8 bases. Germline loops: CDR1 SGHTA, CDR2 FQGNSA. CDR3 length: 15 amino acids. The CDR3 coding sequence is TGTGCCAGCAGTTTAGCGGGGTCCTTCCAAGGGACCCAGTACTTC. This encodes CASSLAGSFQGTQYF.

The J gene is TRBJ2-3, the V gene TRBV5-1; TRBD1 agrees at 10 bases. CDR1 and CDR2 from the germline V gene are SGHRS and YFSETQ. With V trimmed by 4 bases and J by 0 bases, 5 bases remained unmatched. The CDR3 is 16 amino acids. The chain's CDR3 is CASSTGTGVSTDTQYF. CDR3 bases: TGCGCCAGCAGCACCGGGACAGGGGTTAGCACAGATACGCAGTATTTT.

V gene TRBV11-2 combines with J gene TRBJ1-6; no clear D gene. Germline-derived CDR1 and CDR2 are SGHAT and FQNNGV. V lost 8 bases and J 10 bases, leaving 15 bases between the germline ends. This CDR3 contains 13 residues. The CDR3 coding sequence is TGTGCCAGCGGGTGGGGAGGTGGGTCACCCCTCCACTTT. Translated, it gives CASGWGGGSPLHF.

This clone has just a few counts. V gene TRBV5-5 combines with J gene TRBJ2-1, with D possibly matching TRBD1 (6 bases). V lost 2 bases and J 0 bases, leaving 12 bases between the germline ends. The germline gives CDR1 SGHKS, CDR2 YYEKEE (reference sequence). This CDR3 comprises 16 residues. The CDR3 DNA sequence: TGTGCCAGCAGCTTTCACAGGGAAAGCTCCTACAATGAGCAGTTCTTC. Protein: CASSFHRESSYNEQFF.

The chain joins TRBV18 to TRBJ1-6; 7 positions agree with TRBD1. The CDR3 is made up of 13 amino acids. Per germline, CDR1 KGHSH and CDR2 LQKENI. The V segment lost 6 bases and the J segment 9 bases; nucleotides outside the gene matches: 5. The CDR3 DNA follows: TGTGCCAGCTCCCATGACAGGGCTTCACCCCTCCACTTT. Its protein is CASSHDRASPLHF.

V is TRBV5-1 and J is TRBJ2-2; 7 bases line up with TRBD2. The CDR3 runs to 15 residues. Trimming removed 3 bases from V and 6 bases from J; junction bases left unmatched: 8. Germline loops: CDR1 SGHRS, CDR2 YFSETQ. CDR3 DNA: TGCGCCAGCAGCTCGAGGGAGGGAACGGCCGGGGAGCTGTTTTTT. This sequence encodes CASSSREGTAGELFF.

The chain links TRBV7-3 to TRBJ1-6, with 8 bases lining up with TRBD1. Looked up from germline, CDR1 is SGHTA and CDR2 is FQGTGA. After removal of 1 base from V and 7 bases from J, the junction contained 3 bases not matched to a gene. The CDR3 has 15 residues. The CDR3 sequence: CASSLNAGGNSPLHF. CDR3 nucleotides: TGTGCCAGCAGCTTAAATGCAGGGGGCAATTCACCCCTCCACTTT. The whole variable domain, remainder taken from reference TRBV7-3 and TRBJ1-6, is GAGVSQTPSNKVTEKGKYVELRCDPISGHTALYWYRQSLGQGPEFLIYFQGTGAADDSGLPNDRFFAVRPEGSVSTLKIQRTERGDSAVYLCASSLNAGGNSPLHFGNGTRLTVT.

V usage is TRBV13 and J usage is TRBJ1-2, with D possibly matching TRBD1 (6 bases). Germline CDR1 reads PRHDT; CDR2 reads FYEKMQ (reference sequence). V shed 0 bases and J shed 5 bases, with 16 bases lying between them. This CDR3 has 16 residues. The CDR3 region has the DNA TGTGCCAGCAGCTTAGGCCGTGGGGGCTGGTTGTATGGCTACACCTTC. This encodes CASSLGRGGWLYGYTF.

The chain carries TRBV27 and TRBJ1-6; D is possibly TRBD1 (6 bases). With 3 bases removed from V and 7 bases from J, the gap between germline ends came to 13 bases. Per germline, CDR1 MNHEY and CDR2 SMNVEV (reference sequence). The CDR3 has 15 residues. The DNA of the CDR3 is TGTGCCAGCAGTTTCTCACAGGGCCGGAATTCACCCCTCCACTTT. It encodes CASSFSQGRNSPLHF.

The chain recombines TRBV11-1 with TRBJ2-1; D call uncertain. The CDR3 is 14 residues long. V was clipped by 1 base and J by 7 bases, with 11 bases between them. The germline V gene has CDR1 SGHAT and CDR2 FQDESV (reference sequence). For the CDR3, the DNA is TGTGCCAGCAGCTTAGGCGGATATATAAATGAGCAGTTCTTC. Protein product: CASSLGGYINEQFF.

The V call is TRBV6-4, the J call TRBJ2-2; maybe TRBD2 (5 bases). The CDR3 totals 15 residues. Germline loops: CDR1 MRHNA, CDR2 SNTAGT. Trimming shortened V by 3 bases and J by 2 bases, and 10 bases separated the two germline ends. CDR3 bases: TGTGCCAGCAGTGAAGGAGGTTTTAACACCGGGGAGCTGTTTTTT. Protein sequence: CASSEGGFNTGELFF.

The chain employs TRBV29-1 and TRBJ2-1, with a possible D match to TRBD1 (6 bases). Germline CDR1 reads SQVTM; CDR2 reads ANQGSEA. V was clipped by 4 bases and J by 10 bases, with 14 bases between them. The CDR3 covers 12 residues. This CDR3 reads CSVVEKGDEQFF. CDR3 in DNA: TGCAGCGTTGTTGAAAAGGGGGACGAGCAGTTCTTC.

J is TRBJ1-2 and V is TRBV7-2; D gene ambiguous. The V gene lost 5 bases and the J gene lost 4 bases, with 14 bases spanning the gap. CDR1 is SGHTA and CDR2 is FQGNSA in the germline V gene. The CDR3 runs to 14 residues. The CDR3 DNA sequence: TGTGCCAGCAGCCCCTCGGAAACGGGCTATGGCTACACCTTC. Translated, it gives CASSPSETGYGYTF.

The rearrangement uses TRBV6-5 and TRBJ2-7; no firm D call. Deletions cut 5 bases from V and 6 bases from J, with 17 bases between. Germline V gene sequence: CDR1 MNHEY, CDR2 SVGAGI. CDR3 length equals 14 residues. CDR3 nucleotide sequence: TGTGCCAGCAGTCACTTTGCGGCGGCCCTCGAGCAGTACGTC. Residues: CASSHFAAALEQYV.

The table lists this clone with a few counts. V is TRBV28 and J is TRBJ1-2; tentatively, D is TRBD1 (5 bases). The CDR3 is 12 amino acids. V was clipped by 5 bases and J by 2 bases, with 6 bases between them. The V gene's germline CDR1 is MDHEN and CDR2 SYDVKM. The CDR3 region has the DNA TGTGCCAGCAGTGCAGGGAACTATGGCTACACCTTC. This codes for CASSAGNYGYTF.

The V and J genes are TRBV14 and TRBJ2-2; D gene uncertain. The germline V and J ends were trimmed by 3 bases and 4 bases, with 9 bases remaining between them. The CDR3 has 14 amino acids. Germline loops: CDR1 SGHDN, CDR2 FVKESK. In DNA, the CDR3 is TGTGCCAGCAGCCACCAGCTTATCACCGGGGAGCTGTTTTTT. This encodes CASSHQLITGELFF. Based on the CDR3 plus reference TRBV14 and TRBJ2-2, the full variable domain is EAGVTQFPSHSVIEKGQTVTLRCDPISGHDNLYWYRRVMGKEIKFLLHFVKESKQDESGMPNNRFLAERTGGTYSTLKVQPAELEDSGVYFCASSHQLITGELFFGEGSRLTVL.

The chain joins TRBV6-5 to TRBJ2-1; 12 bases line up with TRBD2. The CDR3 length is 15 residues. Germline lookup yields CDR1 MNHEY and CDR2 SVGAGI. V was pared by 6 bases and J by 2 bases, with 2 bases of the junction left unmatched. CDR3 region: CASRRLAGAYNEQFF. CDR3 bases: TGTGCCAGCAGGCGACTAGCGGGGGCCTACAATGAGCAGTTCTTC.

The chain links TRBV7-8 to TRBJ2-2; 9 nucleotides line up with TRBD1. Germline values: CDR1 SGHVS, CDR2 FQNEAQ. This CDR3 has 15 residues. With V trimmed by 6 bases and J by 7 bases, 9 bases remained unmatched. The CDR3 sequence: CASSYDRGFIGELFF. CDR3 DNA sequence: TGTGCCAGCAGTTACGACAGGGGGTTTATCGGGGAGCTGTTTTTT. The full variable domain, its missing parts supplied by reference TRBV7-8 and TRBJ2-2, is GAGVSQSPRYKVAKRGQDVALRCDPISGHVSLFWYQQALGQGPEFLTYFQNEAQLDKSGLPSDRFFAERPEGSVSTLKIQRTQQEDSAVYLCASSYDRGFIGELFFGEGSRLTVL.

There are a few counts of this clone. The chain combines TRBV7-2 with TRBJ1-5, with a possible D match to TRBD1 (5 bases). CDR3 size: 14 residues. CDR1 is SGHTA, CDR2 FQGNSA, per germline. V lost 8 bases and J lost 5, with 16 bases in between. The CDR3 DNA reads as TGTGCCAGCTCCCGTCTTGGGGCGGATCAGCCCCAGCATTTT. Translated: CASSRLGADQPQHF.

The rearrangement joins TRBV5-1 to TRBJ1-3; the match to TRBD1 covers 9 bases. From germline, CDR1 is SGHRS and CDR2 YFSETQ. The CDR3 spans 16 residues. V lost 1 base and J lost 2; bases outside the gene matches: 4. The CDR3 sequence: CASSLKQGAPGNTIYF. In DNA, the CDR3 is TGCGCCAGCAGCTTGAAACAGGGGGCTCCTGGAAACACCATATATTTT. Complete variable domain (other parts from reference TRBV5-1 and TRBJ1-3): KAGVTQTPRYLIKTRGQQVTLSCSPISGHRSVSWYQQTPGQGLQFLFEYFSETQRNKGNFPGRFSGRQFSNSRSEMNVSTLELGDSALYLCASSLKQGAPGNTIYFGEGSWLTVV.

V and J are TRBV19 and TRBJ1-6, with D perhaps TRBD1 (5 bases). This CDR3 spans 13 amino acids. Trimming removed 9 bases at V and 7 bases at J, with 13 bases between. CDR1 is LNHDA, CDR2 SQIVND, per germline (reference sequence). The CDR3 DNA reads TGTGCCAGCTTGGGGGGGATGAATTCACCCCTCCACTTT. Amino acids: CASLGGMNSPLHF.

Here the CDR3 DNA reads TGCAGCGTTCAGGGACCTGGAAACACCATATATTTT. This codes for CSVQGPGNTIYF. The chain uses TRBV29-1 and TRBJ1-3; the D gene is possibly TRBD1 (5 bases). CDR3 length: 12 residues. Germline CDR1 SQVTM, CDR2 ANQGSEA. Trimming removed 5 bases from V and 2 bases from J, with 7 bases in between.

The rearrangement joins TRBV3-1 (or the pseudogene TRBV3-2) to TRBJ2-4, with D maybe TRBD1 (5 bases). Germline V gene data show CDR1 as LGHDT and CDR2 as YNNKEL (reference sequence). CDR3 length: 14 amino acids. Between the trimmed V and J ends, which lost 4 bases and 5 bases, there was a span of 12 bases. The CDR3 DNA is TGTGCCAGCAGCCCAGGGTACCCTCAAAACATTCAGTACTTC. Protein: CASSPGYPQNIQYF.

This chain links TRBV4-3 with TRBJ1-2, with D perhaps TRBD1 (6 bases). The V end lost 5 bases, the J end lost 4 bases, and 20 bases lay between the germline ends. Looked up from germline, CDR1 is LGHNA and CDR2 is YSLEER. The CDR3 spans 16 residues. Here the CDR3 DNA reads TGCGCCAGCAGCTCGTCCCCCAGGGGCCCAAGCTATGGCTACACCTTC. Translated: CASSSSPRGPSYGYTF.

The rearrangement uses TRBV11-2 and TRBJ1-5, with unresolved D. CDR1 and CDR2 from the germline V gene are SGHAT and FQNNGV. This CDR3 is 13 amino acids long. V was trimmed by 3 bases and J by 7 bases, leaving 10 bases between them. The CDR3 DNA follows: TGTGCCAGCAGCTTGGGGTCGTCCCAGCCCCAGCATTTT. It yields the protein CASSLGSSQPQHF. The full variable domain, rest sourced from reference TRBV11-2 and TRBJ1-5, is EAGVAQSPRYKIIEKRQSVAFWCNPISGHATLYWYQQILGQGPKLLIQFQNNGVVDDSQLPKDRFSAERLKGVDSTLKIQPAKLEDSAVYLCASSLGSSQPQHFGDGTRLSIL.

The J gene is TRBJ2-2, the V gene TRBV7-2; 7 bases are a match to TRBD2. J gave up 2 bases and V 2 bases, and 8 bases lay outside the gene matches. The CDR3 is 17 amino acids. Germline assignment: CDR1 SGHTA and CDR2 FQGNSA. The CDR3 loop is CASSLSGTQLNTGELFF. For the CDR3, the DNA is TGTGCCAGCAGCTTAAGCGGGACCCAATTAAACACCGGGGAGCTGTTTTTT.